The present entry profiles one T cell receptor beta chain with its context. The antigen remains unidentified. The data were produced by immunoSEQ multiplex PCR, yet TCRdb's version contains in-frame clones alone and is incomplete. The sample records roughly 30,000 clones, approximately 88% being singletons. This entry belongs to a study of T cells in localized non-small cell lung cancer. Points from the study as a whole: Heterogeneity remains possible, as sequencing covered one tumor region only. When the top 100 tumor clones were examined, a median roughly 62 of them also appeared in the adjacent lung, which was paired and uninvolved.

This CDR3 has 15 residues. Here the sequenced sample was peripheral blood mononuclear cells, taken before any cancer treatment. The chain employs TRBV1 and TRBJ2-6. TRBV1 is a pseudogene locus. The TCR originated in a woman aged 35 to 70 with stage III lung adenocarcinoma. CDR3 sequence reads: CTSSSAQSRANVLTF. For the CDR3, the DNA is TGCACCAGCAGTAGTGCACAAAGTCGGGCCAACGTCCTGACTTTC.